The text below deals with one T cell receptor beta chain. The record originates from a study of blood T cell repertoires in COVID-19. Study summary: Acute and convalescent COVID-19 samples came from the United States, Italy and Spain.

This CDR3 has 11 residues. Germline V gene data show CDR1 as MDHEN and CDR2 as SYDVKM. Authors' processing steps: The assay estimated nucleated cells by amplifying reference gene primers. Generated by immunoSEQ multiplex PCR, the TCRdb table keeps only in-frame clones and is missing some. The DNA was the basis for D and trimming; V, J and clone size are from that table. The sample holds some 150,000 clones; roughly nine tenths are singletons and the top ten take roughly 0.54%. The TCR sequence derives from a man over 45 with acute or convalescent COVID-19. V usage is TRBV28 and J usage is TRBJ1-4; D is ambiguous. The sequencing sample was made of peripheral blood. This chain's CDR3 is CAGAGNEKLFF. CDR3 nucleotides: TGTGCAGGAGCCGGGAATGAAAAACTGTTTTTT.